The 16 T cell receptor beta chains presented below share a single source sample, sequenced in a study of human T cells and chemical hapten exposure. Sample time point: patch test 1, 2 weeks after DPC sensitization. Noted treatment: therapeutic diphenylcyclopropenone sensitization with weekly scalp DPC. TCRdb re-analysed the RACE reads in MiXCR, keeping a single row per CDR3 protein. The table lists roughly 80,000 distinct CDR3 sequences, approximately 12% of them singletons. Sequences were derived from whole blood, sampled in connection with sensitization to the hapten diphenylcyclopropenone (DPC). The receptors were sampled from a woman in her 50s with alopecia areata. Some clones in this sample may be carry-over from other donors' samples.

This clonotype was counted only a few times. J is TRBJ2-3 and V is TRBV10-1; D is tentatively TRBD1 or TRBD2 (5 bases each). Germline V gene lookup returns CDR1 WNHNN and CDR2 SYGVQD (reference sequence). This CDR3 is 16 amino acids long. V lost 2 bases to trimming and J lost 1 base, with 13 bases between them. The CDR3 protein is CASSEPSGTGTDTQYF. As DNA, the CDR3 is TGCGCCAGCAGTGAGCCCTCCGGGACGGGCACAGATACGCAGTATTTT.

This chain links TRBV5-1 with TRBJ1-6, with no clear D. Germline loops: CDR1 SGHRS, CDR2 YFSETQ. The CDR3 runs to 15 residues. Trimming took off 3 bases at V and 5 bases at J, with 12 bases between the two ends. The chain's CDR3 is CASSSGSGDNSPLHF. As DNA, the CDR3 is TGCGCCAGCAGCTCCGGTAGTGGGGATAATTCACCCCTCCACTTT.

This clonotype was counted ten times or more. V is TRBV5-1 and J is TRBJ2-5; TRBD1 matches 10 bases. V lost 4 bases to trimming and J lost 5 bases; unmatched junction nucleotides: 8. The germline CDR1 and CDR2 sequences are SGHRS and YFSETQ. The CDR3 has 15 amino acids. CDR3 region: CASSLSTGGTETQYF. The CDR3, as DNA: TGCGCCAGCAGCCTATCGACAGGGGGCACGGAGACCCAGTACTTC.

This clonotype has only a few counts. The chain is built from TRBV7-9 and TRBJ1-5, with D tentatively TRBD1 (5 bases). Germline V CDR1 and CDR2: SEHNR, FQNEAQ (reference sequence). The V end lost 3 bases, the J end lost 4 bases, and 13 bases lay between the germline ends. CDR3 length: 15 amino acids. The CDR3 region is CASSLGQAPNQPQHF. Here the CDR3 DNA reads TGTGCCAGCAGCTTGGGGCAGGCGCCTAATCAGCCCCAGCATTTT.

This clonotype appeared many times. V usage is TRBV2 and J usage is TRBJ2-7; TRBD2 matches at 7 bases. The germline V gene has CDR1 SNHLY and CDR2 FYNNEI. After removal of 2 bases from V and 6 bases from J, the junction contained 7 bases not matched to a gene. This CDR3 spans 14 amino acids. In DNA, the CDR3 is TGTGCCAGCAGTGAACCGCTAGCGGTGGGCGAGCAGTACTTC. It codes for CASSEPLAVGEQYF. Full variable domain (outside the CDR3, taken from reference TRBV2 and TRBJ2-7): EPEVTQTPSHQVTQMGQEVILRCVPISNHLYFYWYRQILGQKVEFLVSFYNNEISEKSEIFDDQFSVERPDGSNFTLKIRSTKLEDSAMYFCASSEPLAVGEQYFGPGTRLTVT.

V and J are TRBV9 and TRBJ2-2; D perhaps matches TRBD2 (6 bases). With 4 bases removed from V and 4 bases from J, the gap between germline ends came to 17 bases. CDR3 size: 16 residues. From germline, CDR1 is SGDLS and CDR2 YYNGEE. CDR3 loop: CASSPGGLASTGELFF. CDR3 DNA sequence: TGTGCCAGCAGCCCTGGGGGTCTAGCGAGCACCGGGGAGCTGTTTTTT.

On this clonotype: At one boundary the junction diverges from the germline segment, which might be a read error. The chain joins TRBV5-1 to TRBJ1-5; D call uncertain. Germline CDR1 is SGHRS and CDR2 is YFSETQ. The CDR3 loop spans 15 amino acids. CDR3 region: CTSSPWAGPNQPQHF. CDR3 DNA sequence: TGCACCAGCAGCCCTTGGGCCGGACCCAATCAGCCCCAGCATTTT.

This clonotype came up many times. The V gene is TRBV7-7, the J gene TRBJ2-2; D call uncertain. The CDR3 is 12 residues long. Germline assignment: CDR1 SSHAT and CDR2 FNYEAQ (reference sequence). Trimming left V 0 bases short and J 8 bases short, with 4 bases between. DNA of the CDR3: TGTGCCAGCAGCTTAGCGCGTGGGGAGCTGTTTTTT. It specifies CASSLARGELFF.

This clonotype was picked up many times. V is TRBV3-1 and J is TRBJ1-6; 7 bases are shared with TRBD1. Germline V CDR1 and CDR2: LGHDT, YNNKEL (reference sequence). The length of the CDR3 is 14 residues. Trimming removed 3 bases from V and 7 bases from J; junction bases left unmatched: 3. CDR3: CASSQGQWNSPLHF. The CDR3 bases are TGTGCCAGCAGCCAGGGACAGTGGAATTCACCCCTCCACTTT.

This clonotype appeared a few times. The chain has TRBV20-1 and TRBJ2-3; TRBD2 is a possible D gene (6 bases). Trimming left V 5 bases short and J 1 base short, with 13 bases between. CDR1 DFQATT and CDR2 SNEGSKA come from the germline V gene (reference sequence). This CDR3 comprises 14 residues. CDR3 loop: CSAPRREGTDTQYF. In DNA, the CDR3 is TGCAGTGCTCCTCGCAGGGAGGGCACAGATACGCAGTATTTT.

This clonotype was recorded a few times. The V call is TRBV4-2, the J call TRBJ1-4, with 11 bases aligning to TRBD1. With 4 bases clipped from V and 8 bases from J, the junction kept 18 bases outside the gene matches. Germline CDR1 and CDR2: LGHNA and YNFKEQ. This CDR3 region has 19 residues. The CDR3 region has the DNA TGTGCCAGCAGCCCCCCCCGGACAGGGGGCGCGGTAGCAGGAGAAAAACTGTTTTTT. Amino acid sequence: CASSPPRTGGAVAGEKLFF.

This clonotype was detected many times. The V gene is TRBV29-1, the J gene TRBJ2-7; 8 positions agree with TRBD1. The CDR3 has 12 residues. V dropped 7 bases and J dropped 6; count of bases not matched to a gene: 8. Germline loops: CDR1 SQVTM, CDR2 ANQGSEA. The CDR3 protein is CSGGQAPGEQYF. The CDR3 bases are TGCAGCGGGGGACAGGCCCCTGGCGAGCAGTACTTC.

This chain uses TRBV28 with TRBJ1-1; D gene unclear. The length of the CDR3 is 13 residues. Trimming took 3 bases from V and 1 from J, leaving 6 bases between them. CDR1 is MDHEN and CDR2 is SYDVKM in the germline V gene. The chain's CDR3 is CASSFPGNTEAFF. The CDR3 DNA follows: TGTGCCAGCAGTTTCCCAGGGAACACTGAAGCTTTCTTT.

The V gene is TRBV29-1, the J gene TRBJ2-4; TRBD1 matches 7 bases. V gave up 6 bases and J gave up 0 bases; unmatched junction bases: 5. The CDR3 runs to 14 residues. Germline loops: CDR1 SQVTM, CDR2 ANQGSEA. The CDR3 sequence is CSVTGNAAKNIQYF. The CDR3 DNA reads TGCAGCGTGACAGGGAACGCAGCCAAAAACATTCAGTACTTC.

This clonotype was detected only a few times. This rearrangement joins TRBV28 to TRBJ2-3; D is possibly TRBD1 (6 bases). V was trimmed by 5 bases and J by 5 bases, leaving 11 bases between them. Germline V gene sequence: CDR1 MDHEN, CDR2 SYDVKM. The CDR3 length is 13 residues. The CDR3 region is CASSTTQGDTQYF. CDR3 DNA: TGTGCCAGCAGTACGACACAGGGAGATACGCAGTATTTT.

Ten or more counts support this clonotype. V gene TRBV7-2 combines with J gene TRBJ1-1, with a tentative D call TRBD1 (5 bases). The germline V gene has CDR1 SGHTA and CDR2 FQGNSA. V gave up 0 bases and J gave up 5 bases, with 7 bases separating them. CDR3 length equals 13 residues. As DNA, the CDR3 is TGTGCCAGCAGCTTAGCCAGGGAAACTGAAGCTTTCTTT. It specifies CASSLARETEAFF.